This T cell receptor beta chain was sequenced for a study of cytomegalovirus exposure and HLA in healthy donors. Trimming removed 4 bases at V and 8 bases at J, with 8 bases between. CDR3 length: 12 amino acids. Germline lookup yields CDR1 MDHEN and CDR2 SYDVKM. Researchers ran the PCR with 60 Vbeta and 13 Jbeta primers. Profiled with immunoSEQ multiplex PCR; TCRdb holds only in-frame clones, not every one. In the table there are some 180,000 clones, roughly 74% of which are singletons. Sample: PBMCs. The clonotype originates from a female donor in good health and CMV-seronegative. The rearrangement uses TRBV28 and TRBJ1-4; no clear D gene. DNA for the CDR3: TGTGCCAGCAGTTCGGGGAGGGAAAAACTGTTTTTT. It encodes CASSSGREKLFF.